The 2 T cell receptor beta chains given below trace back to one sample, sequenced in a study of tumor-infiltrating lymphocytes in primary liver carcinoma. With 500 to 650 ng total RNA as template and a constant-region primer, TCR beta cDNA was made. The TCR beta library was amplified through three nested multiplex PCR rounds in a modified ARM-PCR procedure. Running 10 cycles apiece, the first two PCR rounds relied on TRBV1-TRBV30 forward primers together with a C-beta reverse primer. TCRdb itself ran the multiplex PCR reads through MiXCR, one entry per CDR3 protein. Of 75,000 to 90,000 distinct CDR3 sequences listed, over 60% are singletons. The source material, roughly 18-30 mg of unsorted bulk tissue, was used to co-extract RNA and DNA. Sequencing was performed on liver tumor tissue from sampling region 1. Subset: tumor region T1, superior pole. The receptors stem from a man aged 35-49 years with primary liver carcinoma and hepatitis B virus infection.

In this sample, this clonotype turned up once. The CDR3 DNA reads as TGTGCCAGCAGGGTAGGGAACAGATCCTGGGCCAACGTCCTGACTTTC. This gives the protein CASRVGNRSWANVLTF. The chain is built from TRBV6-5 and TRBJ2-6, with unresolved D. The CDR3 covers 16 residues. Trimming removed 6 bases from V and 5 bases from J, with 17 bases in between. CDR1 and CDR2 from the germline V gene are MNHEY and SVGAGI.

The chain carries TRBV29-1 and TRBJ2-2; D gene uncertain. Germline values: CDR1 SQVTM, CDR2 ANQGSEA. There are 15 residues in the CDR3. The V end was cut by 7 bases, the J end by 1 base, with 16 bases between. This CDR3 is CSAGAWDRNTGELFF. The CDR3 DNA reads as TGCAGCGCCGGTGCTTGGGATAGGAACACCGGGGAGCTGTTTTTT.